Listed below are T cell receptor beta chains from one sample, sequenced in a study of T cells after yellow fever vaccination. In TCRdb, the 5' RACE reads were re-called with MiXCR into one record per CDR3 protein. The sample lists more than 110,000 distinct CDR3 sequences, about 7% occurring once. The sequenced sample was CD4+ T cells sorted from PBMCs, obtained 10 days after the yellow fever booster vaccination. The receptors originated from a man aged 25 to 45 who received the YFV17D yellow fever vaccine. Both conserved end residues are part of each CDR3. The order of the fields is clone size, V gene, J gene, CDR3 length, D gene, CDR3 protein, CDR3 DNA. A D gene is named only where the DNA matches it firmly. Clone size, where shown, is once, few, many, or a class for clones that have expanded.

clone size: many; V gene: TRBV7-6; J gene: TRBJ2-7; CDR3 length: 14; D gene: TRBD1; CDR3 protein: CASSLGTGEGEQYF; CDR3 DNA: TGTGCCAGCAGCTTAGGGACAGGGGAGGGCGAGCAGTACTTC
clone size: many; V gene: TRBV19; J gene: TRBJ2-4; CDR3 length: 14; D gene: -; CDR3 protein: CASSITGVGNIQYF; CDR3 DNA: TGTGCCAGTAGTATAACCGGTGTTGGAAACATTCAGTACTTC
clone size: many; V gene: TRBV11-2; J gene: TRBJ2-7; CDR3 length: 19; D gene: TRBD2; CDR3 protein: CASSLIIAGGRGQEYEQYF; CDR3 DNA: TGTGCCAGCAGCTTAATAATAGCGGGAGGGCGGGGTCAGGAGTACGAGCAGTACTTC
clone size: -; V gene: TRBV20-1; J gene: TRBJ2-2; CDR3 length: 20; D gene: TRBD2; CDR3 protein: CSARDQLAGGPKANTGELFF; CDR3 DNA: TGCAGTGCTAGAGATCAACTAGCGGGAGGGCCCAAAGCGAACACCGGGGAGCTGTTTTTT
clone size: many; V gene: TRBV25-1; J gene: TRBJ1-1; CDR3 length: 13; D gene: -; CDR3 protein: CASKGTTNTEAFF; CDR3 DNA: TGTGCCAGCAAAGGGACAACGAACACTGAAGCTTTCTTT
clone size: many; V gene: TRBV3-1; J gene: TRBJ2-1; CDR3 length: 15; D gene: TRBD2; CDR3 protein: CASSQAGTTYNEQFF; CDR3 DNA: TGTGCCAGCAGCCAGGCCGGGACTACTTACAATGAGCAGTTCTTC
clone size: many; V gene: TRBV7-3; J gene: TRBJ2-1; CDR3 length: 12; D gene: -; CDR3 protein: CASSRVEGEQFF; CDR3 DNA: TGTGCCAGCAGCCGGGTTGAAGGCGAGCAGTTCTTC
clone size: many; V gene: TRBV21-1; J gene: TRBJ2-7; CDR3 length: 16; D gene: -; CDR3 protein: CASSKGASEIGYEQYF; CDR3 DNA: TGTGCCAGCAGCAAAGGGGCTAGCGAGATCGGGTACGAGCAGTACTTC
clone size: many; V gene: TRBV5-6; J gene: TRBJ2-5; CDR3 length: 13; D gene: -; CDR3 protein: CASSWGRGETQYF; CDR3 DNA: TGTGCCAGCAGCTGGGGACGAGGTGAGACCCAGTACTTC
clone size: -; V gene: TRBV20-1; J gene: TRBJ1-2; CDR3 length: 11; D gene: -; CDR3 protein: CSAREVYGYTF; CDR3 DNA: TGCAGTGCTAGAGAAGTTTATGGCTACACCTTC
clone size: many; V gene: TRBV20-1; J gene: TRBJ2-3; CDR3 length: 14; D gene: -; CDR3 protein: CSASGVLGTDTQYF; CDR3 DNA: TGCAGTGCGTCCGGGGTACTCGGCACAGATACGCAGTATTTT
clone size: many; V gene: TRBV7-9; J gene: TRBJ2-3; CDR3 length: 14; D gene: -; CDR3 protein: CASSLATTTDTQYF; CDR3 DNA: TGTGCCAGCAGCTTAGCGACTACAACAGATACGCAGTATTTT
clone size: many; V gene: TRBV12-3/TRBV12-4; J gene: TRBJ2-1; CDR3 length: 13; D gene: TRBD2; CDR3 protein: CASSLALAGEQFF; CDR3 DNA: TGTGCCAGCAGTTTAGCACTAGCGGGAGAGCAGTTCTTC
clone size: few; V gene: TRBV27; J gene: TRBJ2-1; CDR3 length: 17; D gene: -; CDR3 protein: CASSSPYLGSSYNEQFF; CDR3 DNA: TGTGCCAGCAGTTCACCGTACCTGGGAAGCTCCTACAATGAGCAGTTCTTC
clone size: -; V gene: TRBV19; J gene: TRBJ1-3; CDR3 length: 14; D gene: -; CDR3 protein: CASRTGLDGYTIYF; CDR3 DNA: TGTGCCAGCAGAACAGGGCTCGATGGATACACCATATATTTT
clone size: many; V gene: TRBV7-9; J gene: TRBJ2-1; CDR3 length: 15; D gene: -; CDR3 protein: CASSRSSPIYNEQFF; CDR3 DNA: TGTGCCAGCAGCAGATCGTCCCCGATTTACAATGAGCAGTTCTTC
clone size: -; V gene: TRBV20-1; J gene: TRBJ2-1; CDR3 length: 16; D gene: TRBD2; CDR3 protein: CCARLRTSGRYHEQFF; CDR3 DNA: TGCTGTGCTAGACTGCGGACTAGCGGGAGATACCATGAGCAGTTCTTC
clone size: -; V gene: TRBV18; J gene: TRBJ1-1; CDR3 length: 14; D gene: -; CDR3 protein: CASSPMGSNTEAFF; CDR3 DNA: TGTGCCAGCTCACCTATGGGATCGAACACTGAAGCTTTCTTT
clone size: many; V gene: TRBV12-3/TRBV12-4; J gene: TRBJ2-7; CDR3 length: 14; D gene: -; CDR3 protein: CASSLSRTFYEQYF; CDR3 DNA: TGTGCCAGCAGTTTGTCTCGCACCTTCTACGAGCAGTACTTC
clone size: many; V gene: TRBV3-1; J gene: TRBJ2-5; CDR3 length: 12; D gene: -; CDR3 protein: CASSGPWETQYF; CDR3 DNA: TGTGCCAGCAGCGGACCATGGGAGACCCAGTACTTC
clone size: many; V gene: TRBV4-2; J gene: TRBJ2-2; CDR3 length: 14; D gene: -; CDR3 protein: CASSPSGNTGELFF; CDR3 DNA: TGTGCCAGCAGCCCCTCCGGGAACACCGGGGAGCTGTTTTTT
clone size: -; V gene: TRBV27; J gene: TRBJ2-5; CDR3 length: 14; D gene: -; CDR3 protein: CASTRAGPEETQYF; CDR3 DNA: TGTGCCAGCACCCGCGCAGGTCCGGAGGAGACCCAGTACTTC
clone size: many; V gene: TRBV6-1; J gene: TRBJ2-7; CDR3 length: 15; D gene: -; CDR3 protein: CASSESPTRSYEQYF; CDR3 DNA: TGTGCCAGCAGCGAAAGCCCGACGCGCTCCTACGAGCAGTACTTC
clone size: few; V gene: TRBV6-1; J gene: TRBJ1-1; CDR3 length: 14; D gene: -; CDR3 protein: CASTPGHSIPEAFF; CDR3 DNA: TGTGCCAGCACCCCGGGACATTCGATCCCTGAAGCTTTCTTT
clone size: many; V gene: TRBV20-1; J gene: TRBJ2-3; CDR3 length: 15; D gene: -; CDR3 protein: CSADKRRASTDTQYF; CDR3 DNA: TGCAGTGCTGATAAGCGGAGAGCTAGCACAGATACGCAGTATTTT
clone size: many; V gene: TRBV9; J gene: TRBJ2-5; CDR3 length: 15; D gene: TRBD2; CDR3 protein: CASSVGSGPGETQYF; CDR3 DNA: TGTGCCAGCAGCGTAGGTAGCGGGCCTGGGGAGACCCAGTACTTC
clone size: many; V gene: TRBV11-2; J gene: TRBJ2-7; CDR3 length: 14; D gene: -; CDR3 protein: CASSLPVQTHEQYF; CDR3 DNA: TGTGCCAGCAGCTTACCGGTCCAAACCCACGAGCAGTACTTC
clone size: many; V gene: TRBV18; J gene: TRBJ2-1; CDR3 length: 13; D gene: -; CDR3 protein: CASSLRLDGEQFF; CDR3 DNA: TGTGCCAGCTCACTCCGACTAGATGGGGAGCAGTTCTTC
clone size: many; V gene: TRBV3-1; J gene: TRBJ1-1; CDR3 length: 13; D gene: -; CDR3 protein: CASSQVGSTEAFF; CDR3 DNA: TGTGCCAGCAGCCAAGTAGGGAGCACTGAAGCTTTCTTT
clone size: many; V gene: TRBV7-8; J gene: TRBJ2-1; CDR3 length: 14; D gene: TRBD2; CDR3 protein: CASSFGGGNNEQFF; CDR3 DNA: TGTGCCAGCAGCTTTGGGGGAGGGAACAATGAGCAGTTCTTC
clone size: many; V gene: TRBV18; J gene: TRBJ2-4; CDR3 length: 15; D gene: -; CDR3 protein: CASSSETGPRNIQYF; CDR3 DNA: TGTGCCAGCTCATCAGAAACAGGGCCTAGGAACATTCAGTACTTC
clone size: many; V gene: TRBV5-1; J gene: TRBJ2-1; CDR3 length: 12; D gene: TRBD1; CDR3 protein: CASSTTGEEQFF; CDR3 DNA: TGCGCCAGCAGCACGACAGGGGAAGAGCAGTTCTTC
clone size: -; V gene: TRBV15; J gene: TRBJ2-1; CDR3 length: 15; D gene: TRBD2; CDR3 protein: CATSREAGALGEQFF; CDR3 DNA: TGTGCCACCAGCAGAGAGGCGGGAGCTTTGGGTGAGCAGTTCTTC
clone size: many; V gene: TRBV12-3/TRBV12-4; J gene: TRBJ1-5; CDR3 length: 15; D gene: -; CDR3 protein: CASSLNQGGNQPQHF; CDR3 DNA: TGTGCCAGCAGTTTAAATCAGGGAGGCAATCAGCCCCAGCATTTT
clone size: -; V gene: TRBV23-1; J gene: TRBJ2-1; CDR3 length: 14; D gene: -; CDR3 protein: CASSQSTRSNEQFF; CDR3 DNA: TGCGCCAGCAGTCAATCGACTAGAAGCAATGAGCAGTTCTTC
clone size: many; V gene: TRBV27; J gene: TRBJ1-2; CDR3 length: 13; D gene: -; CDR3 protein: CASSLQGPGGYTF; CDR3 DNA: TGTGCCAGCAGTTTACAGGGACCGGGTGGCTACACCTTC
clone size: many; V gene: TRBV7-8; J gene: TRBJ2-7; CDR3 length: 13; D gene: TRBD2; CDR3 protein: CASSLGTIYEQYF; CDR3 DNA: TGTGCCAGCAGCCTCGGGACTATCTACGAGCAGTACTTC
clone size: many; V gene: TRBV18; J gene: TRBJ2-7; CDR3 length: 15; D gene: TRBD1; CDR3 protein: CASSPTSGTGIEQYF; CDR3 DNA: TGTGCCAGCTCACCGACCTCCGGGACAGGGATCGAGCAGTACTTC
clone size: many; V gene: TRBV20-1; J gene: TRBJ2-1; CDR3 length: 16; D gene: TRBD2; CDR3 protein: CSAYTPGGGVYNEQFF; CDR3 DNA: TGCAGTGCATACACCCCGGGGGGAGGGGTCTACAATGAGCAGTTCTTC
clone size: few; V gene: TRBV7-2; J gene: TRBJ2-7; CDR3 length: 15; D gene: TRBD2; CDR3 protein: CASSPPAGGRGEQYF; CDR3 DNA: TGTGCCAGCAGCCCCCCAGCGGGAGGCCGGGGGGAGCAGTACTTC
clone size: -; V gene: TRBV23-1; J gene: TRBJ2-1; CDR3 length: 14; D gene: TRBD2; CDR3 protein: CASSQGLAVHEQFF; CDR3 DNA: TGCGCCAGCAGCCAGGGACTAGCAGTCCATGAGCAGTTCTTC
clone size: -; V gene: TRBV30; J gene: TRBJ1-4; CDR3 length: 12; D gene: -; CDR3 protein: CAWRVRGEKLFF; CDR3 DNA: TGTGCCTGGAGGGTGAGGGGTGAAAAACTGTTTTTT
clone size: many; V gene: TRBV7-2; J gene: TRBJ2-3; CDR3 length: 14; D gene: TRBD2; CDR3 protein: CASRRAGGPDTQYF; CDR3 DNA: TGTGCCAGCAGAAGGGCGGGAGGGCCAGATACGCAGTATTTT
clone size: few; V gene: TRBV30; J gene: TRBJ1-6; CDR3 length: 15; D gene: TRBD1; CDR3 protein: CAWSVRDRNNSPLHF; CDR3 DNA: TGTGCCTGGAGTGTACGGGACAGAAATAATTCACCCCTCCACTTT
clone size: many; V gene: TRBV28; J gene: TRBJ2-3; CDR3 length: 15; D gene: -; CDR3 protein: CASSPRRPDTDTQYF; CDR3 DNA: TGTGCCAGTTCCCCCCGGAGGCCAGACACAGATACGCAGTATTTT
clone size: many; V gene: TRBV12-3/TRBV12-4; J gene: TRBJ2-7; CDR3 length: 12; D gene: TRBD1; CDR3 protein: CASRTGQGAKYF; CDR3 DNA: TGTGCCAGCAGAACGGGACAGGGGGCAAAGTACTTC
clone size: many; V gene: TRBV20-1; J gene: TRBJ2-5; CDR3 length: 12; D gene: -; CDR3 protein: CSARRAQETQYF; CDR3 DNA: TGCAGTGCCAGACGGGCTCAAGAGACCCAGTACTTC
clone size: many; V gene: TRBV5-1; J gene: TRBJ1-1; CDR3 length: 13; D gene: -; CDR3 protein: CASRYQDNTEAFF; CDR3 DNA: TGCGCCAGCAGATACCAGGATAACACTGAAGCTTTCTTT
clone size: many; V gene: TRBV9; J gene: TRBJ2-3; CDR3 length: 14; D gene: -; CDR3 protein: CASTPAQNTDTQYF; CDR3 DNA: TGTGCCAGCACCCCCGCCCAGAACACAGATACGCAGTATTTT
clone size: many; V gene: TRBV29-1; J gene: TRBJ1-1; CDR3 length: 13; D gene: -; CDR3 protein: CSVERQKNTEAFF; CDR3 DNA: TGCAGCGTTGAACGGCAAAAGAACACTGAAGCTTTCTTT
clone size: many; V gene: TRBV7-2; J gene: TRBJ2-1; CDR3 length: 15; D gene: TRBD2; CDR3 protein: CASSSSGRGTGEQFF; CDR3 DNA: TGTGCCAGCAGCTCTAGCGGGAGGGGCACAGGTGAGCAGTTCTTC
clone size: many; V gene: TRBV20-1; J gene: TRBJ2-3; CDR3 length: 16; D gene: TRBD1; CDR3 protein: CSAEPGQATTTDTQYF; CDR3 DNA: TGCAGTGCTGAACCGGGACAGGCAACCACCACAGATACGCAGTATTTT
clone size: -; V gene: TRBV29-1; J gene: TRBJ2-7; CDR3 length: 13; D gene: -; CDR3 protein: CSVLQGRNYEQYF; CDR3 DNA: TGCAGCGTCCTCCAGGGACGAAACTACGAGCAGTACTTC
clone size: many; V gene: TRBV20-1; J gene: TRBJ2-7; CDR3 length: 14; D gene: TRBD2; CDR3 protein: CSDGTSAGSYEQYF; CDR3 DNA: TGCAGTGATGGGACTAGCGCCGGATCCTACGAGCAGTACTTC
clone size: many; V gene: TRBV25-1; J gene: TRBJ2-1; CDR3 length: 18; D gene: -; CDR3 protein: CAKRPGQGYPSGNWEQFF; CDR3 DNA: TGTGCCAAACGCCCGGGACAGGGTTATCCTAGCGGGAATTGGGAGCAGTTCTTC
clone size: many; V gene: TRBV20-1; J gene: TRBJ1-2; CDR3 length: 13; D gene: -; CDR3 protein: CSAPRAGSYGYTF; CDR3 DNA: TGCAGTGCTCCCAGGGCAGGGAGCTATGGCTACACCTTC
clone size: many; V gene: TRBV3-1; J gene: TRBJ2-1; CDR3 length: 12; D gene: -; CDR3 protein: CASSQGVGGQFF; CDR3 DNA: TGTGCCAGCAGCCAAGGGGTCGGGGGGCAGTTCTTC
clone size: many; V gene: TRBV5-1; J gene: TRBJ2-2; CDR3 length: 15; D gene: TRBD2; CDR3 protein: CASSFSGKHTGELFF; CDR3 DNA: TGCGCCAGCAGCTTTAGCGGGAAACACACCGGGGAGCTGTTTTTT
clone size: many; V gene: TRBV7-2; J gene: TRBJ2-7; CDR3 length: 15; D gene: TRBD2; CDR3 protein: CASSPQRSGRDEQYF; CDR3 DNA: TGTGCCAGCAGCCCCCAGCGGAGCGGGAGGGACGAGCAGTACTTC
clone size: many; V gene: TRBV20-1; J gene: TRBJ2-7; CDR3 length: 16; D gene: TRBD2; CDR3 protein: CSARDPAGGDSYEQYF; CDR3 DNA: TGCAGTGCTAGAGATCCGGCGGGAGGGGACTCCTACGAGCAGTACTTC